Sequencing of this TCR beta chain was carried out in a study of cytomegalovirus exposure and HLA in healthy donors. Study overall: According to later analysis, the same platform produced the 120 or so validation and several hundred first-cohort repertoires. Overall study results and limits: Most TCR sequences showed up rarely, but some public TCRs showed up in many donors.

These donors were members of the roughly 110-subject validation cohort, a group separate from the approximately 670-subject first cohort. The V and J ends lost 6 bases and 4 bases respectively, with 15 bases between them. The CDR3 has 14 residues. Germline-derived CDR1 and CDR2 are KGHSY and FQNENV. As to this clone: Its antigen is currently unknown.

Sequencing was performed with immunoSEQ multiplex PCR; in TCRdb, only in-frame clones are kept and a portion is missing. The table has approximately 99,000 clones, around 82% seen once. What was sequenced was PBMCs. This chain uses TRBV16 with TRBJ1-2, with a weak D call TRBD1 (6 bases). The source of this sequence is a woman aged 18-35 years in good health and CMV-seronegative. CDR3 nucleotides: TGTGCCAGCAGAAGGGGGGGCGGTAGCTATGGCTACACCTTC. This sequence encodes CASRRGGGSYGYTF.